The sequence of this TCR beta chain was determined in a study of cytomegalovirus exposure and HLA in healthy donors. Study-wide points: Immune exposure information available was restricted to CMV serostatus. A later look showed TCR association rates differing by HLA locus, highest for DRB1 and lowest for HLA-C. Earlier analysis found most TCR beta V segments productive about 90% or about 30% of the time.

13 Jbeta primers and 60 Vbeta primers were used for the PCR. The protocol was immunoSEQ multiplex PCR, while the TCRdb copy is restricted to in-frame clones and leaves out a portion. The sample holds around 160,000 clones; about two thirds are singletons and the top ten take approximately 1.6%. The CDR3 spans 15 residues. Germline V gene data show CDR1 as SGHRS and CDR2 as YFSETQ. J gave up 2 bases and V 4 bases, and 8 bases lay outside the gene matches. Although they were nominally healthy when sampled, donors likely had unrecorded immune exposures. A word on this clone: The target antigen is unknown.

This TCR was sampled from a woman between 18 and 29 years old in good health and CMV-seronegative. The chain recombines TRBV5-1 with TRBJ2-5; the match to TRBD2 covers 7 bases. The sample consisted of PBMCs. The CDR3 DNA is TGCGCCAGCAGCACGGAACTAGCGATTCAAGAGACCCAGTACTTC. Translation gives CASSTELAIQETQYF.